Shown below are 29 T cell receptor beta chains from a single sample sequenced in a study of T cell repertoires in cytomegalovirus infection. Their recognized antigens are unknown. TCRdb reprocessed the reads with MiXCR, giving one entry per CDR3 protein. The table lists more than 250,000 distinct CDR3 sequences, 25% of them singletons. The source material was cultured PBMCs, sampled from culture after CMV antigen stimulation. These TCRs come from a human donor in good health (CMV status not recorded). Some clones in this sample may be carry-over from other donors' samples.

This clonotype was found many times. The gene calls are TRBV7-9 and TRBJ2-3; 9 positions match TRBD2. The CDR3 length is 15 residues. Germline V gene sequence: CDR1 SEHNR, CDR2 FQNEAQ (reference sequence). Trimming cost V 2 bases and J 3 bases; bases outside gene matches: 3. The CDR3 is CASSLLAGETDTQYF. The DNA for the CDR3 is TGTGCCAGCAGCTTATTAGCGGGAGAGACAGATACGCAGTATTTT.

This clonotype was picked up a small number of times. The chain has TRBV6-2 or TRBV6-3 and TRBJ1-2; the D gene is possibly TRBD1 (5 bases). Germline CDR1 MNHEY, CDR2 SVGEGT. This CDR3 is 11 amino acids long. Trimming took off 6 bases at V and 8 bases at J, with 10 bases between the two ends. The CDR3, as DNA: TGTGCCAGCAGCCAGGGCCAGGGCTACACCTTC. This sequence encodes CASSQGQGYTF.

The rearrangement joins TRBV28 to TRBJ1-4; weak D call: TRBD1 (6 bases). V was shortened by 4 bases and J by 3 bases, with 9 bases between the two germline ends. Germline CDR1 and CDR2: MDHEN and SYDVKM. This CDR3 spans 14 amino acids. The CDR3, as DNA: TGTGCCAGCAGTTATTCAGGGGCTAATGAAAAACTGTTTTTT. It is translated as CASSYSGANEKLFF.

The chain couples TRBV7-2 to TRBJ1-2; possibly TRBD1 for D (5 bases). Germline V CDR1 and CDR2: SGHTA, FQGNSA. V lost 5 bases and J lost 4, with 14 bases in between. CDR3 length equals 14 residues. The CDR3 region has the DNA TGTGCCAGCAGCGTACCGGGACGGGCCTATGGCTACACCTTC. This encodes CASSVPGRAYGYTF. The whole variable domain, filled in from reference TRBV7-2 and TRBJ1-2, reads GAGVSQSPSNKVTEKGKDVELRCDPISGHTALYWYRQSLGQGLEFLIYFQGNSAPDKSGLPSDRFSAERTGGSVSTLTIQRTQQEDSAVYLCASSVPGRAYGYTFGSGTRLTVV.

The chain combines TRBV2 with TRBJ2-5; D call uncertain. The CDR3 is 12 residues long. Germline-derived CDR1 and CDR2 are SNHLY and FYNNEI. V was shortened by 3 bases and J by 2 bases, with 4 bases between the two germline ends. CDR3 nucleotides: TGTGCCAGCAGTGACAGGCAAGAGACCCAGTACTTC. It yields the protein CASSDRQETQYF. Looking up the rest from reference TRBV2 and TRBJ2-5 gives the full variable domain: EPEVTQTPSHQVTQMGQEVILRCVPISNHLYFYWYRQILGQKVEFLVSFYNNEISEKSEIFDDQFSVERPDGSNFTLKIRSTKLEDSAMYFCASSDRQETQYFGPGTRLLVL.

Concerning this clonotype itself: A read error is possible here, since a much larger clone lies one base away. The chain recombines TRBV7-2 with TRBJ2-7; D possibly uses TRBD1 or TRBD2 (6 bases each). The CDR3 sequence is 19 residues long. V was cut by 0 bases and J by 7 bases, with 28 bases left in between. Germline loops: CDR1 SGHTA, CDR2 FQGNSA. DNA for the CDR3: TGTGCCAGCAGCTTAGCGCTCTCGGTGAGGGGGGATGGGCTCAGAGAGCAGTACTTC. Translation: CASSLALSVRGDGLREQYF. The full variable domain, rest sourced from reference TRBV7-2 and TRBJ2-7, is GAGVSQSPSNKVTEKGKDVELRCDPISGHTALYWYRQSLGQGLEFLIYFQGNSAPDKSGLPSDRFSAERTGGSVSTLTIQRTQQEDSAVYLCASSLALSVRGDGLREQYFGPGTRLTVT.

This chain links TRBV5-1 with TRBJ2-7, with D perhaps matching TRBD2 (6 bases). Per germline, CDR1 SGHRS and CDR2 YFSETQ. This CDR3 is built from 14 residues. Trimming took off 4 bases at V and 0 bases at J, with 11 bases between the two ends. As DNA, the CDR3 is TGCGCCAGCAGCCCGGAGGGGTTCTCCTACGAGCAGTACTTC. It encodes CASSPEGFSYEQYF.

This clonotype occurred a few times. The chain combines TRBV19 with TRBJ2-2, with D perhaps TRBD1 (6 bases). Germline V gives CDR1 LNHDA, CDR2 SQIVND (reference sequence). The V end was cut by 2 bases, the J end by 1 base, with 11 bases between. This CDR3 has 16 residues. The CDR3 protein is CASSITGIWNTGELFF. The CDR3 region has the DNA TGTGCCAGTAGTATAACAGGGATATGGAACACCGGGGAGCTGTTTTTT.

This clonotype was observed a handful of times. The chain employs TRBV7-3 and TRBJ2-7, with TRBD2 identical over 9 bases. Germline V gene lookup returns CDR1 SGHTA and CDR2 FQGTGA. V dropped 9 bases and J dropped 0; count of bases not matched to a gene: 9. The CDR3 has 15 residues. The DNA for the CDR3 is TGTGCCAGAAGCCGGACTAGCGAGCCCTCCTACGAGCAGTACTTC. Its translation: CARSRTSEPSYEQYF.

V usage is TRBV6-6 and J usage is TRBJ2-6; D is perhaps TRBD1 or TRBD2 (6 bases each). CDR3 length: 19 amino acids. V was trimmed by 0 bases and J by 0 bases, leaving 15 bases between them. CDR1 is MNHNY and CDR2 is SVGAGI in the germline V gene (reference sequence). The CDR3 bases are TGTGCCAGCAGTTACTCGAGTGGGGGGCGCAACTCTGGGGCCAACGTCCTGACTTTC. Protein product: CASSYSSGGRNSGANVLTF.

The rearrangement uses TRBV29-1 and TRBJ1-5; TRBD1 might be the D (6 bases). CDR1 SQVTM and CDR2 ANQGSEA come from the germline V gene. V was trimmed by 6 bases and J by 4 bases, leaving 13 bases between them. This CDR3 comprises 13 residues. CDR3 nucleotides: TGCAGCGTGAGGGGGGGGACGAATCAGCCCCAGCATTTT. Amino acids: CSVRGGTNQPQHF.

This clonotype was detected only a few times. This chain uses TRBV20-1 with TRBJ1-2; D gene uncertain. Germline V gene data show CDR1 as DFQATT and CDR2 as SNEGSKA (reference sequence). There are 10 residues in the CDR3. In nucleotides, the CDR3 is TGCAGCACCAACCGGGAAGGCTACACCTTC. It is translated as CSTNREGYTF.

The rearrangement joins TRBV19 to TRBJ2-7; 9 positions match TRBD1. This CDR3 region has 15 residues. CDR1 LNHDA and CDR2 SQIVND come from the germline V gene (reference sequence). The ends lost 8 bases at V and 3 bases at J; junction bases unmatched: 11. CDR3 region: CASANSGTGFYEQYF. As DNA, the CDR3 is TGTGCCAGTGCGAACTCCGGGACAGGGTTCTACGAGCAGTACTTC.

This clonotype was observed a few times. This chain joins TRBV6-1 and TRBJ2-3; no clear D gene. Between the trimmed V and J ends, which lost 8 bases and 6 bases, there was a span of 12 bases. From germline, CDR1 is MNHNS and CDR2 SASEGT. The CDR3 length is 12 residues. CDR3 DNA: TGTGCCAGCGCTATTCCGTGGGATACGCAGTATTTT. Its translation is CASAIPWDTQYF.

CDR3 sequence (DNA): TGTGCCAGCAGCCAAGGAGTAGCCTCCTACGAGCAGTACTTC. This sequence encodes CASSQGVASYEQYF. V and J are TRBV3-1 and TRBJ2-7, with D hard to call. The CDR3 loop spans 14 amino acids. Germline CDR1 LGHDT, CDR2 YNNKEL (reference sequence). V was clipped by 1 base and J by 0 bases, with 7 bases between them.

There are a few counts of this clonotype. The V call is TRBV5-1, the J call TRBJ2-1, with no clear D. Germline CDR1 is SGHRS and CDR2 is YFSETQ. Trimming removed 0 bases from V and 5 bases from J, with 12 bases in between. This CDR3 is 15 amino acids long. The CDR3 loop is CASSLEGVPDNEQFF. DNA for the CDR3: TGCGCCAGCAGCTTGGAAGGCGTCCCCGACAATGAGCAGTTCTTC. Together with reference TRBV5-1 and TRBJ2-1, the CDR3 gives the full variable domain: KAGVTQTPRYLIKTRGQQVTLSCSPISGHRSVSWYQQTPGQGLQFLFEYFSETQRNKGNFPGRFSGRQFSNSRSEMNVSTLELGDSALYLCASSLEGVPDNEQFFGPGTRLTVL.

This clonotype was seen many times. CDR3 in amino acids: CASSLDDSDANYGYTF. As DNA, the CDR3 is TGTGCCAGCAGCTTAGATGACAGCGATGCTAACTATGGCTACACCTTC. The chain has TRBV7-2 and TRBJ1-2; D is perhaps TRBD1 (5 bases). Between the trimmed V and J ends, which lost 1 base and 0 bases, there was a span of 12 bases. Germline values: CDR1 SGHTA, CDR2 FQGNSA. This CDR3 has 16 amino acids.

This clonotype was counted many times. This chain connects TRBV7-2 to TRBJ2-3, with D uncertain. CDR3 length: 13 residues. Germline CDR1 and CDR2: SGHTA and FQGNSA. V was shortened by 3 bases and J by 0 bases, with 4 bases between the two germline ends. The CDR3 nucleotides read TGTGCCAGCAGCTTTCCTAGCACAGATACGCAGTATTTT. This codes for CASSFPSTDTQYF.

The chain combines TRBV20-1 with TRBJ2-1, with 11 bases lining up with TRBD2. This CDR3 is 15 amino acids long. Germline CDR1 is DFQATT and CDR2 is SNEGSKA (reference sequence). V gave up 6 bases and J gave up 8 bases; unmatched junction bases: 12. The DNA for the CDR3 is TGCAGTGCACGCGGAACTAGCGGGAGAAGGGATGAGCAGTTCTTC. Translated: CSARGTSGRRDEQFF.

This chain uses TRBV14 with TRBJ2-4, with 8 bases identical to TRBD2. Germline V CDR1 and CDR2: SGHDN, FVKESK. The junction had 4 bases not matched to a gene; V was cut back by 1 base and J by 2 bases. The CDR3 has 16 amino acids. The CDR3 DNA reads TGTGCCAGCAGCCAAGGGACTAGCTGGTCCAAAAACATTCAGTACTTC. Translating it yields CASSQGTSWSKNIQYF.

The chain joins TRBV6-2 or TRBV6-3 to TRBJ1-5, with D hard to call. The length of the CDR3 is 16 residues. The V gene lost 2 bases and the J gene lost 4 bases, with 15 bases spanning the gap. Per germline, CDR1 MNHEY and CDR2 SVGEGT. CDR3 sequence (DNA): TGTGCCAGCAGTTACGGAAACAGACCTGATAATCAGCCCCAGCATTTT. Protein sequence: CASSYGNRPDNQPQHF.

This clonotype was counted a few times. V usage is TRBV6-1 and J usage is TRBJ1-2; the D gene is possibly TRBD1 (6 bases). CDR1 MNHNS and CDR2 SASEGT come from the germline V gene. Trimming removed 6 bases from V and 4 bases from J, with 9 bases in between. This CDR3 region has 12 residues. CDR3 DNA: TGTGCCAGCAGCGACAGGTTCTATGGCTACACCTTC. Translating it yields CASSDRFYGYTF.

This clonotype was observed many times. The genes are TRBV7-2 and TRBJ2-5, with a tentative D call TRBD1 (6 bases). From germline, CDR1 is SGHTA and CDR2 FQGNSA. This CDR3 is built from 14 residues. Trimming pared 5 bases from V and 4 bases from J, leaving 14 bases between. CDR3 bases: TGTGCCAGCAGCCCCTCACAGGGTCGAGAGACCCAGTACTTC. Translating it yields CASSPSQGRETQYF.

This clonotype was recorded at least ten times. CDR3 sequence: CASSDRDSILSGNTIYF. In DNA, the CDR3 is TGTGCCAGCAGCGACCGGGACAGCATCCTCTCTGGAAACACCATATATTTT. The rearrangement joins TRBV7-8 to TRBJ1-3; TRBD1 aligns across 7 bases. J was trimmed by 0 bases and V by 5 bases; bases with no gene match: 10. This CDR3 has 17 residues. Looked up from germline, CDR1 is SGHVS and CDR2 is FQNEAQ.

The chain combines TRBV19 with TRBJ2-1, with 9 bases matching TRBD2. This CDR3 is built from 14 residues. V shed 6 bases, J shed 3 bases, and the junction held 3 bases outside the gene matches. The germline V gene has CDR1 LNHDA and CDR2 SQIVND (reference sequence). This CDR3 is CASRSSGDYNEQFF. CDR3 bases: TGTGCCAGTAGGTCTAGCGGGGACTACAATGAGCAGTTCTTC.

This clonotype turned up a few times. V gene TRBV7-3 combines with J gene TRBJ2-1; D not certain. V was shortened by 1 base and J by 16 bases, with 20 bases between the two germline ends. CDR1 SGHTA and CDR2 FQGTGA come from the germline V gene. This CDR3 region has 14 residues. CDR3 nucleotide sequence: TGTGCCAGCAGCTTAAGTGTCGCCCCCCCGAACCTTTTCTTC. Its translation is CASSLSVAPPNLFF. The complete variable domain, with remaining parts taken from reference TRBV7-3 and TRBJ2-1, reads GAGVSQTPSNKVTEKGKYVELRCDPISGHTALYWYRQSLGQGPEFLIYFQGTGAADDSGLPNDRFFAVRPEGSVSTLKIQRTERGDSAVYLCASSLSVAPPNLFFGPGTRLTVL.

This clonotype was seen repeatedly, ten times or more. The chain employs TRBV7-3 and TRBJ2-1; the D gene is possibly TRBD2 (6 bases). The CDR3 extends over 14 amino acids. Germline V gives CDR1 SGHTA, CDR2 FQGTGA. Trimming stripped 5 bases from V and 2 bases from J, with 10 bases between. The CDR3 protein is CASSPGGTYNEQFF. DNA for the CDR3: TGTGCCAGCAGCCCTGGAGGGACCTACAATGAGCAGTTCTTC.

The chain employs TRBV19 and TRBJ1-2; D is unresolved. Germline-derived CDR1 and CDR2 are LNHDA and SQIVND (reference sequence). The V end lost 5 bases, the J end lost 4 bases, and 14 bases lay between the germline ends. The CDR3 spans 14 residues. The CDR3 coding sequence is TGTGCCAGTAGTCCTTGGAAGCGGGGCTATGGCTACACCTTC. Encoded protein: CASSPWKRGYGYTF.

The chain is built from TRBV7-2 and TRBJ2-1, with D possibly being TRBD2 (6 bases). V shed 3 bases and J shed 2 bases, with 11 bases lying between them. Germline V gene lookup returns CDR1 SGHTA and CDR2 FQGNSA. The CDR3 totals 15 residues. CDR3 loop: CASSFRRATYNEQFF. The CDR3 DNA reads TGTGCCAGCAGCTTTCGGAGGGCAACCTACAATGAGCAGTTCTTC. Full variable domain (rest looked up from reference TRBV7-2 and TRBJ2-1): GAGVSQSPSNKVTEKGKDVELRCDPISGHTALYWYRQSLGQGLEFLIYFQGNSAPDKSGLPSDRFSAERTGGSVSTLTIQRTQQEDSAVYLCASSFRRATYNEQFFGPGTRLTVL.